The TCR beta chain under discussion was sequenced for a study of shared clonotypes between healthy human individuals. Whole-study context: The plates for each donor numbered three CD4 naive, three CD4 memory, two CD8 naive and one CD8 memory. Study-wide results and caveats: Non-shared clonotypes had lower generation probabilities than clonotypes shared by all four sorted-subset donors.

Sorted subsets were amplified in replicate PCRs using 200 to 250 ng DNA, around 30,000 T cell genomes. Profiling relied on immunoSEQ multiplex PCR, and the TCRdb table lists in-frame clones only, not all of them. The profile covers around 510,000 clones, with approximately 95% appearing a single time and about 0.068% taken by the ten largest. CD4+ cell separation produced CD45RA+ naive and CD45RA-negative memory subsets. Turning to this clone: Its antigen remains unidentified. Other nucleotide sequences from this sample produce the same CDR3.

The CDR3 sequence is 12 residues long. Trimming stripped 0 bases from V and 3 bases from J, with 3 bases between. Germline loops: CDR1 SEHNR, CDR2 FQNEAQ (reference sequence). V and J are TRBV7-9 and TRBJ2-7; D uncertain. Sequencing was performed on naive CD4+ T cells sorted from blood. As for subset: CD45RA+ positively selected. This sequence was found in a woman aged 25 to 39 in good health. The CDR3 DNA sequence: TGTGCCAGCAGCTTAGCTCTCTACGAGCAGTACTTC. This encodes CASSLALYEQYF.